This TCR beta chain was sequenced for a study of blood T cell repertoires in COVID-19. On the study more broadly: The samples span acute and convalescent COVID-19 from the United States, Italy and Spain. PBMCs, B-cell-depleted T cells, or T cells provided the cDNA or gDNA that made up the material.

In the authors' workflow: Nucleated cell number was recorded as an estimate derived from reference gene primer amplification. TCRdb's table, derived via immunoSEQ multiplex PCR, lists solely in-frame clones and lacks some. The D gene and trimming were derived from the DNA, and the V and J assignments and clone size from that table. Of fewer than 200,000 clones listed, approximately 82% are singletons. Trimming pared 1 base from V and 1 base from J, leaving 4 bases between. Germline V gene data show CDR1 as MNHEY and CDR2 as SMNVEV (reference sequence). This CDR3 is 13 amino acids long. Patients from Seattle were sampled longitudinally, starting during active infection.

Sequenced sample: peripheral blood. The gene calls are TRBV27 and TRBJ2-5; D unresolved. This clonotype was obtained from a woman aged 40 to 50 with COVID-19, enrolled during active disease. CDR3: CASSLFLQETQYF. Here the CDR3 DNA reads TGTGCCAGCAGTTTATTCCTCCAAGAGACCCAGTACTTC.